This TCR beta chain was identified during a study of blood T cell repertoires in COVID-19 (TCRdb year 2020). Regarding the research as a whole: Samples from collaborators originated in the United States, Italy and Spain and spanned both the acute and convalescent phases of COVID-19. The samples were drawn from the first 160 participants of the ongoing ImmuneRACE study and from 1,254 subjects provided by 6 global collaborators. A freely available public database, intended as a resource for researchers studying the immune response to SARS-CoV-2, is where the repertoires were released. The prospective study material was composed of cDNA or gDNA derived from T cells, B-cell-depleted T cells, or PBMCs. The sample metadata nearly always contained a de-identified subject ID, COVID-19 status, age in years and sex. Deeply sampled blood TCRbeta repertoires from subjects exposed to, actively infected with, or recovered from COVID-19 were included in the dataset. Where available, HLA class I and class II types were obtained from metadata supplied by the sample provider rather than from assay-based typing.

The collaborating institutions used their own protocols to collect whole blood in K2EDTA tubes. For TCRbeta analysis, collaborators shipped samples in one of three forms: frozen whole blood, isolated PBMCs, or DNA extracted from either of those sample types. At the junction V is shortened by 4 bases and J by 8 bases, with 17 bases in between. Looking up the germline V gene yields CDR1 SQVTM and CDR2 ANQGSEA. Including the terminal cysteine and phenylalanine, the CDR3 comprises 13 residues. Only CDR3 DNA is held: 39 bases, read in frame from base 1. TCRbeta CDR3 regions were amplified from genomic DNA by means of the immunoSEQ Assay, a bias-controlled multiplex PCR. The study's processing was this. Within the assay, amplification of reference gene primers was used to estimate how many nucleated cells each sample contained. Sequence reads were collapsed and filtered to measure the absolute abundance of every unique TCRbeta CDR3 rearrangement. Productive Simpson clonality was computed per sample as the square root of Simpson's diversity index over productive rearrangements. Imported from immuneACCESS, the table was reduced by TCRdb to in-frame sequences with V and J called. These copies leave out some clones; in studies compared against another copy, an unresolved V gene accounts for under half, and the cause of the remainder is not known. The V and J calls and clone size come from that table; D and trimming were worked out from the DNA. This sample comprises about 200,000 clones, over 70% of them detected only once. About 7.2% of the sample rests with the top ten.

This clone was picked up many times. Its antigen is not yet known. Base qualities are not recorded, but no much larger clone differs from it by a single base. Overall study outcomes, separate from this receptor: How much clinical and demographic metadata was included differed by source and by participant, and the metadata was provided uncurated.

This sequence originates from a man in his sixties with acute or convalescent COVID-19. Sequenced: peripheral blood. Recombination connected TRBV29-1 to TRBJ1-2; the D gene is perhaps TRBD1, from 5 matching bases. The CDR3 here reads CSVVALTEPGYTF. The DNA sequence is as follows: TGCAGCGTTGTAGCCCTGACAGAGCCGGGCTACACCTTC.